Listed below are T cell receptor beta chains from one sample, sequenced in a study of naive and memory T cell subsets. Each CDR3 protein is one row after TCRdb ran MiXCR on the UMI-ligation and nested PCR reads. The sample lists about 26,000 distinct CDR3 sequences, around 5.3% occurring once. The sequencing input was blood. Receptor source: an adult in good health. CDR3s include the opening cysteine and the closing phenylalanine or tryptophan. A D gene is named only where the DNA matches it firmly. Expanded clones get a size class; other rows say once, few or many, or leave the size out.

.,TRBJ1-2,TRBV15,many,CATSPARGYGYTF,TGTGCCACCAGTCCTGCCCGCGGCTATGGCTACACCTTC
TRBD1,TRBJ2-5,TRBV12-3/TRBV12-4,many,CASSPRTGAQGLLTAQYF,TGTGCCAGCAGTCCTAGGACAGGAGCCCAGGGGCTACTCACGGCCCAGTACTTC
.,TRBJ2-5,TRBV14,many,CASSPGVGLKETQYF,TGTGCCAGCAGCCCCGGAGTCGGCCTCAAAGAGACCCAGTACTTC
.,TRBJ2-5,TRBV7-9,few,CASGHEGAQETQYF,TGTGCCAGCGGACATGAAGGTGCCCAAGAGACCCAGTACTTC
.,TRBJ1-5,TRBV20-1,many,CSASRTPNSNQPQHF,TGCAGTGCTAGCAGGACACCTAATAGCAATCAGCCCCAGCATTTT
.,TRBJ2-6,TRBV6-4,medium-sized,CASSEGAGANVLTF,TGTGCCAGCAGTGAGGGGGCTGGGGCCAACGTCCTGACTTTC
TRBD2,TRBJ2-2,TRBV6-5,many,CATATSGGNTGELFF,TGTGCCACCGCTACTAGCGGGGGGAACACCGGGGAGCTGTTTTTT
TRBD2,TRBJ2-1,TRBV11-3,many,CASSRGGNYNEQFF,TGTGCCAGCAGCCGGGGGGGCAACTACAATGAGCAGTTCTTC
TRBD2,TRBJ2-3,TRBV7-2,many,CASSLGLGGTFTDTQYF,TGTGCCAGCAGCTTAGGTTTGGGGGGGACCTTCACAGATACGCAGTATTTT
.,TRBJ1-1,TRBV4-1,many,CASSSHGDEAFF,TGCGCCAGCAGCTCGCACGGGGATGAAGCTTTCTTT
.,TRBJ1-5,TRBV20-1,many,CSARVGVETQHF,TGCAGTGCTAGAGTAGGGGTCGAGACCCAGCATTTT
TRBD2,TRBJ2-1,TRBV4-1,many,CASSQLSGGTSGSGQFF,TGCGCCAGCAGCCAACTCTCGGGAGGGACTAGCGGGAGTGGGCAGTTCTTC
.,TRBJ2-7,TRBV3-1,many,CASSQALRDYEQYF,TGTGCCAGCAGCCAAGCTCTGCGGGACTACGAGCAGTACTTC
.,TRBJ1-5,TRBV29-1,many,CSAQLQGAQPQHF,TGCAGCGCACAATTACAGGGCGCTCAGCCCCAGCATTTT
TRBD2,TRBJ2-1,TRBV30,medium-sized,CAWSQAGESEQFF,TGTGCCTGGAGTCAAGCGGGAGAAAGTGAGCAGTTCTTC
.,TRBJ1-1,TRBV20-1,many,CSASPRLWNTEAFF,TGCAGTGCTAGCCCACGTTTGTGGAACACTGAAGCTTTCTTT
TRBD1,TRBJ2-7,TRBV20-1,many,CSARDLRTGDSYEQYF,TGCAGTGCTAGAGATCTTAGGACAGGGGATTCCTACGAGCAGTACTTC
.,TRBJ1-5,TRBV19,.,CASSPGGSVNQPQHF,TGTGCCAGTTCCCCGGGGGGCTCTGTCAATCAGCCCCAGCATTTT
.,TRBJ2-3,TRBV7-9,many,CAARRDSVDTQYF,TGTGCCGCGCGCAGGGACTCGGTAGATACGCAGTATTTT
TRBD1,TRBJ1-2,TRBV6-5,many,CASSTGQGNGYTF,TGTGCCAGCAGTACGGGACAGGGTAATGGCTACACCTTC
.,TRBJ1-1,TRBV6-2/TRBV6-3,few,CASSRRWDTEAFF,TGTGCCAGCAGTAGACGGTGGGACACTGAAGCTTTCTTT
.,TRBJ1-5,TRBV25-1,many,CASSVRGSNQPQHF,TGTGCCAGCAGTGTCCGAGGGAGCAATCAGCCCCAGCATTTT
TRBD2,TRBJ2-1,TRBV7-8,many,CASSTGLARTNEQFF,TGTGCCAGCAGCACGGGACTAGCGAGAACAAATGAGCAGTTCTTC
.,TRBJ2-7,TRBV7-9,many,CASSSSGQSYEQYF,TGTGCCAGCAGCTCCTCGGGTCAGAGTTACGAGCAGTACTTC
TRBD2,TRBJ2-1,TRBV9,few,CASSPTSGSEQFF,TGTGCCAGCAGCCCGACTAGCGGGAGTGAACAGTTCTTC
.,TRBJ2-7,TRBV4-3,many,CASSQDRGTSDGQYF,TGCGCCAGCAGCCAAGATCGGGGGACATCCGACGGGCAGTACTTC
.,TRBJ2-7,TRBV28,many,CASSPGTYYEQYF,TGTGCCAGCAGCCCCGGGACATACTACGAGCAGTACTTC
.,TRBJ2-7,TRBV4-1,many,CASSQDYEQYF,TGCGCCAGCAGCCAAGATTACGAGCAGTACTTC
.,TRBJ1-1,TRBV29-1,many,CSVTWDISNTEAFF,TGCAGCGTTACTTGGGACATCTCGAACACTGAAGCTTTCTTT
TRBD1,TRBJ2-5,TRBV6-5,many,CASSYSTGVQETQYF,TGTGCCAGCAGTTACTCAACAGGGGTTCAAGAGACCCAGTACTTC
.,TRBJ2-3,TRBV4-3,many,CASSQENRDTQYF,TGCGCCAGCAGCCAGGAGAACAGAGATACGCAGTATTTT
.,TRBJ2-1,TRBV19,.,CASSSPGLREQFF,TGTGCCAGTAGTTCCCCGGGGCTTCGAGAGCAGTTCTTC
TRBD2,TRBJ2-1,TRBV28,many,CASSPGGRTYNEQFF,TGTGCCAGCAGTCCCGGCGGGAGGACCTACAATGAGCAGTTCTTC
.,TRBJ1-1,TRBV6-2/TRBV6-3,.,CASSYRAGEMNTEAFF,TGTGCCAGCAGTTACCGGGCAGGAGAGATGAACACTGAAGCTTTCTTT
TRBD2,TRBJ2-3,TRBV11-2,few,CASSQIGLAGGPRADTQYF,TGTGCCAGCAGCCAAATCGGCCTAGCGGGAGGTCCTCGGGCAGATACGCAGTATTTT
.,TRBJ2-3,TRBV20-1,medium-sized,CSARDRLRAADTQYF,TGCAGTGCTAGAGATAGGCTTAGGGCGGCAGATACGCAGTATTTT
TRBD1,TRBJ2-7,TRBV6-5,many,CASSSRGQGTAYEQYF,TGTGCCAGCAGTTCCAGGGGACAGGGGACTGCCTACGAGCAGTACTTC
TRBD1,TRBJ1-6,TRBV27,many,CASSRPGQYSPLHF,TGTGCCAGCTCCCGCCCGGGACAGTATTCACCCCTCCACTTT
.,TRBJ2-7,TRBV20-1,many,CSARFEGSYEQYF,TGCAGTGCTAGGTTTGAGGGATCCTACGAGCAGTACTTC
.,TRBJ2-2,TRBV7-2,many,CASSLGLGTGELFF,TGTGCCAGCAGCTTAGGTCTTGGGACCGGGGAGCTGTTTTTT
TRBD2,TRBJ2-7,TRBV20-1,medium-sized,CSARPPNASGGLYEQYF,TGCAGTGCTAGACCCCCAAATGCTAGCGGGGGACTCTACGAGCAGTACTTC
.,TRBJ1-1,TRBV6-1,many,CASSERMGVNTEAFF,TGTGCCAGCAGTGAAAGGATGGGAGTGAACACTGAAGCTTTCTTT
TRBD2,TRBJ2-7,TRBV2,many,CASSEQVVRRGSNEQYF,TGTGCCAGCAGTGAACAGGTCGTCCGGCGCGGGAGTAATGAGCAGTACTTC
.,TRBJ1-1,TRBV20-1,many,CSAKMNTEAFF,TGCAGTGCAAAAATGAACACTGAAGCTTTCTTT
.,TRBJ1-6,TRBV9,many,CASRQEGWSNSPLHF,TGTGCCAGCAGGCAAGAAGGTTGGAGCAATTCACCCCTCCACTTT
.,TRBJ2-3,TRBV5-1,many,CASSNTDTQYF,TGCGCCAGCAGCAACACAGATACGCAGTATTTT